One sample yielded the 25 T cell receptor beta chains listed below, sequenced in a study of blood T cell repertoires in COVID-19. Sequenced by immunoSEQ multiplex PCR; TCRdb stores in-frame clones only, minus some. The table includes 200,000 to 250,000 clones, approximately 86% detected once. The sequenced material came from peripheral blood. The receptors here all came from a woman in her 30s who had recovered from COVID-19.

The rearrangement uses TRBV9 and TRBJ1-2; D is possibly TRBD1 (6 bases). Trimming took 4 bases from V and 0 from J, leaving 19 bases between them. CDR3 size: 17 residues. The V gene's germline CDR1 is SGDLS and CDR2 YYNGEE. CDR3 nucleotide sequence: TGTGCCAGCAGCCCTAGGGGGACGGACATAGCTAACTATGGCTACACCTTC. It yields the protein CASSPRGTDIANYGYTF.

V gene TRBV7-9 combines with J gene TRBJ2-2, with 12 bases lining up with TRBD1. The CDR3 totals 19 residues. CDR1 and CDR2 (germline): SEHNR, FQNEAQ (reference sequence). Germline trimming cut 1 base from V and 0 bases from J; bases unmatched to any gene: 6. The CDR3 loop reads CASSLGRGTGGANTGELFF. The CDR3 nucleotides are TGTGCCAGCAGCTTAGGCCGAGGGACAGGGGGCGCGAACACCGGGGAGCTGTTTTTT.

The V and J genes are TRBV2 and TRBJ1-5; D possibly corresponds to TRBD1 (5 bases). The V gene's germline CDR1 is SNHLY and CDR2 FYNNEI. V was clipped by 6 bases and J by 2 bases, with 17 bases between them. The CDR3 has 16 residues. This chain's CDR3 is CASSNTAGQRNQPQHF. CDR3 sequence (DNA): TGTGCCAGCAGCAACACTGCGGGGCAGCGCAATCAGCCCCAGCATTTT.

The chain is built from TRBV5-1 and TRBJ2-7; possibly TRBD1 for D (5 bases). Trimming pared 0 bases from V and 5 bases from J, leaving 18 bases between. The germline gives CDR1 SGHRS, CDR2 YFSETQ. This CDR3 comprises 16 residues. CDR3: CASSLVGQGPRNEQYF. The CDR3 coding sequence is TGCGCCAGCAGCTTGGTCGGCCAGGGCCCTCGGAACGAGCAGTACTTC. The whole variable domain, remainder taken from reference TRBV5-1 and TRBJ2-7, is KAGVTQTPRYLIKTRGQQVTLSCSPISGHRSVSWYQQTPGQGLQFLFEYFSETQRNKGNFPGRFSGRQFSNSRSEMNVSTLELGDSALYLCASSLVGQGPRNEQYFGPGTRLTVT.

This sequence joins TRBV27 and TRBJ1-1; TRBD1 might be the D (6 bases). V was clipped by 4 bases and J by 0 bases, with 9 bases between them. Germline V gene lookup returns CDR1 MNHEY and CDR2 SMNVEV (reference sequence). This CDR3 contains 14 residues. This chain's CDR3 is CASSWGLLNTEAFF. CDR3 bases: TGTGCCAGCAGTTGGGGGCTCCTGAACACTGAAGCTTTCTTT.

This chain links TRBV19 with TRBJ2-2; 7 bases fit TRBD2. Germline lookup yields CDR1 LNHDA and CDR2 SQIVND (reference sequence). The CDR3 is 18 amino acids. Trimming removed 5 bases from V and 4 bases from J; junction bases left unmatched: 16. The CDR3 here is CASSPNAGAAISTGELFF. The CDR3 nucleotides are TGTGCCAGTAGTCCCAATGCGGGAGCCGCGATAAGCACCGGGGAGCTGTTTTTT.

The V and J genes are TRBV2 and TRBJ1-5; D possibly corresponds to TRBD1 (6 bases). Germline lookup yields CDR1 SNHLY and CDR2 FYNNEI. This CDR3 spans 14 amino acids. V lost 4 bases to trimming and J lost 2 bases, with 9 bases between them. The CDR3 loop reads CASSVGGRNQPQHF. The CDR3 bases are TGTGCCAGCAGTGTGGGGGGGCGCAATCAGCCCCAGCATTTT.

The chain combines TRBV18 with TRBJ2-1, with TRBD2 identical over 11 bases. This CDR3 has 17 residues. Germline V gives CDR1 KGHSH, CDR2 LQKENI. With 3 bases clipped from V and 1 base from J, the junction kept 5 bases outside the gene matches. The CDR3 reads CASSPNSGGASYNEQFF. CDR3 DNA sequence: TGTGCCAGCTCACCGAATAGCGGGGGGGCTTCCTACAATGAGCAGTTCTTC.

The chain carries TRBV30 and TRBJ1-2; a possible D gene is TRBD1 (6 bases). This CDR3 region has 15 residues. The germline V gene has CDR1 GTSNPN and CDR2 SVGIG (reference sequence). V was cut by 4 bases and J by 2 bases, with 17 bases left in between. The CDR3 is CAWTLGNRVNYGYTF. CDR3 coding DNA: TGTGCCTGGACTTTAGGTAACAGGGTAAACTATGGCTACACCTTC.

This clone was recorded once. The rearrangement joins TRBV18 to TRBJ1-4, with D perhaps matching TRBD1 (5 bases). Trimming took off 3 bases at V and 8 bases at J, with 19 bases between the two ends. Germline assignment: CDR1 KGHSH and CDR2 LQKENI. The CDR3 spans 16 residues. This chain's CDR3 is CASSPVGPPTQEKLFF. CDR3 nucleotides: TGTGCCAGCTCACCGGTGGGGCCACCTACCCAAGAAAAACTGTTTTTT. Supplemented by reference TRBV18 and TRBJ1-4, the full variable domain reads NAGVMQNPRHLVRRRGQEARLRCSPMKGHSHVYWYRQLPEEGLKFMVYLQKENIIDESGMPKERFSAEFPKEGPSILRIQQVVRGDSAAYFCASSPVGPPTQEKLFFGSGTQLSVL.

V usage is TRBV10-3 and J usage is TRBJ2-7; 10 bases are shared with TRBD2. Germline values: CDR1 ENHRY, CDR2 SYGVKD. The CDR3 length is 18 residues. The trim removed 4 bases at V and 2 bases at J, leaving 14 bases unmatched. For the CDR3, the DNA is TGTGCCATCAGTGGAGGGACTAGCGACTCCGAGGGCACCTACGAGCAGTACTTC. As protein: CAISGGTSDSEGTYEQYF.

In DNA form, the CDR3 reads TGTGCCAGCTCCAGGGCGAGGAGGGAGCCCCAGCATTTT. This sequence encodes CASSRARREPQHF. This chain uses TRBV2 with TRBJ1-5; maybe TRBD1 (5 bases). Germline CDR1 is SNHLY and CDR2 is FYNNEI. This CDR3 has 13 amino acids. V lost 8 bases and J 8 bases, leaving 16 bases between the germline ends.

The CDR3 loop is CASSLTRTSSTDTQYF. CDR3 DNA: TGTGCCAGCAGCTTAACGCGGACTAGCAGCACAGATACGCAGTATTTT. The chain carries TRBV7-3 and TRBJ2-3, with 8 bases matching TRBD2. This CDR3 region has 16 residues. Germline V lookup: CDR1 SGHTA, CDR2 FQGTGA. The V segment lost 0 bases and the J segment 0 bases; nucleotides outside the gene matches: 2. Complete variable domain (other parts from reference TRBV7-3 and TRBJ2-3): GAGVSQTPSNKVTEKGKYVELRCDPISGHTALYWYRQSLGQGPEFLIYFQGTGAADDSGLPNDRFFAVRPEGSVSTLKIQRTERGDSAVYLCASSLTRTSSTDTQYFGPGTRLTVL.

This clone is a singleton in its sample. This rearrangement joins TRBV9 to TRBJ2-5; D call uncertain. V was clipped by 0 bases and J by 2 bases, with 11 bases between them. Per germline, CDR1 SGDLS and CDR2 YYNGEE. The CDR3 extends over 15 amino acids. The CDR3 loop reads CASSVGWAPQETQYF. As DNA, the CDR3 is TGTGCCAGCAGCGTAGGCTGGGCCCCACAAGAGACCCAGTACTTC.

The rearrangement joins TRBV19 to TRBJ2-5; 7 bases line up with TRBD2. V lost 6 bases, J lost 5 bases, and 15 bases stayed unmatched. CDR1 and CDR2 from the germline V gene are LNHDA and SQIVND (reference sequence). The CDR3 consists of 16 residues. The CDR3 sequence: CASRRTGTLGGETQYF. In DNA form, the CDR3 reads TGTGCCAGTAGAAGAACCGGGACCCTGGGAGGGGAGACCCAGTACTTC.

This clone showed up just once. The J gene is TRBJ2-7, the V gene TRBV6-5, with D tentatively TRBD1 (5 bases). The CDR3 has 12 residues. Germline lookup yields CDR1 MNHEY and CDR2 SVGAGI. Deletions cut 6 bases from V and 6 bases from J, with 12 bases between. DNA of the CDR3: TGTGCCAGCAGCATCCAGGGTTTCGAGCAGTACTTC. Residues: CASSIQGFEQYF.

V usage is TRBV5-6 and J usage is TRBJ2-3; the D gene is possibly TRBD2 (6 bases). There are 14 residues in the CDR3. From germline, CDR1 is SGHDT and CDR2 YYEEEE. V gave up 3 bases and J gave up 6 bases, with 14 bases separating them. Written as DNA, the CDR3 is TGTGCCAGCAGCTGGGACTTCGGTGTTGATACGCAGTATTTT. It codes for CASSWDFGVDTQYF.

V and J are TRBV14 and TRBJ2-6; D gene unclear. V lost 2 bases and J lost 0, with 2 bases in between. Per the germline V gene, CDR1 is SGHDN and CDR2 is FVKESK. The CDR3 has 14 amino acids. CDR3 nucleotides: TGTGCCAGCAGCCAATACTCTGGGGCCAACGTCCTGACTTTC. It translates to CASSQYSGANVLTF.

The rearrangement links TRBV7-6 to TRBJ2-5; 7 bases line up with TRBD2. Losses at the gene ends were 1 base for V and 2 bases for J; bases not matched to a gene: 7. The CDR3 spans 16 residues. The germline CDR1 and CDR2 sequences are SGHVS and FNYEAQ. This CDR3 is CASSLVLAGVQETQYF. The CDR3 DNA is TGTGCCAGCAGCTTAGTCTTGGCGGGGGTGCAAGAGACCCAGTACTTC.

CDR3 region: CASKERGGRDNEQFF. The CDR3 bases are TGTGCCAGTAAGGAGCGGGGGGGCCGGGACAATGAGCAGTTCTTC. This sequence joins TRBV19 and TRBJ2-1; 10 nucleotides line up with TRBD2. Germline V gene data show CDR1 as LNHDA and CDR2 as SQIVND (reference sequence). With 7 bases clipped from V and 5 bases from J, the junction kept 8 bases outside the gene matches. The CDR3 sequence is 15 residues long. The full variable domain, with the rest looked up from reference TRBV19 and TRBJ2-1, is DGGITQSPKYLFRKEGQNVTLSCEQNLNHDAMYWYRQDPGQGLRLIYYSQIVNDFQKGDIAEGYSVSREKKESFPLTVTSAQKNPTAFYLCASKERGGRDNEQFFGPGTRLTVL.

V is TRBV4-1 and J is TRBJ1-6, with 7 bases lining up with TRBD1. The V and J ends lost 5 bases and 8 bases, in that order; junction bases with no gene match: 6. CDR3 size: 14 residues. The germline V gene has CDR1 MGHRA and CDR2 YSYEKL. The CDR3 nucleotides read TGCGCCAGCAGCAGCCGGGACAGAGATTCACCCCTCCACTTT. This encodes CASSSRDRDSPLHF.

The rearrangement joins TRBV2 to TRBJ2-5, with 12 nucleotides matching TRBD1. The CDR3 is made up of 15 amino acids. Germline V gene sequence: CDR1 SNHLY, CDR2 FYNNEI. V lost 3 bases, J lost 4 bases, and 3 bases stayed unmatched. CDR3 DNA sequence: TGTGCCAGCAGTGATCGGGACAGGGGGCGAGAGACCCAGTACTTC. Translation: CASSDRDRGRETQYF.

The chain couples TRBV15 to TRBJ2-3; D perhaps matches TRBD1 (5 bases). The CDR3 covers 16 residues. Trimming left V 1 base short and J 4 bases short, with 15 bases between. The germline CDR1 and CDR2 sequences are LNHNV and YYDKDF (reference sequence). The CDR3 loop reads CATSRAGLNNPDTQYF. In nucleotides, the CDR3 is TGTGCCACCAGCAGAGCAGGGCTTAACAACCCAGATACGCAGTATTTT. The variable domain in full, completed from reference TRBV15 and TRBJ2-3, reads DAMVIQNPRYQVTQFGKPVTLSCSQTLNHNVMYWYQQKSSQAPKLLFHYYDKDFNNEADTPDNFQSRRPNTSFCFLDIRSPGLGDTAMYLCATSRAGLNNPDTQYFGPGTRLTVL.

The chain combines TRBV2 with TRBJ2-2; perhaps TRBD1 as D (6 bases). Looked up from germline, CDR1 is SNHLY and CDR2 is FYNNEI. The CDR3 extends over 15 amino acids. The V end lost 7 bases, the J end lost 6 bases, and 18 bases lay between the germline ends. CDR3 sequence: CASNDGQLSPGELFF. CDR3 nucleotides: TGTGCCAGCAACGACGGACAGCTCTCCCCCGGGGAGCTGTTTTTT.

The V and J genes are TRBV29-1 and TRBJ1-3; D not resolved. The length of the CDR3 is 12 residues. CDR1 is SQVTM, CDR2 ANQGSEA, per germline. The V gene lost 3 bases and the J gene lost 5 bases, with 8 bases spanning the gap. The CDR3 DNA reads as TGCAGCGTTGAGCTAGACCGAAACACCATATATTTT. This gives the protein CSVELDRNTIYF.